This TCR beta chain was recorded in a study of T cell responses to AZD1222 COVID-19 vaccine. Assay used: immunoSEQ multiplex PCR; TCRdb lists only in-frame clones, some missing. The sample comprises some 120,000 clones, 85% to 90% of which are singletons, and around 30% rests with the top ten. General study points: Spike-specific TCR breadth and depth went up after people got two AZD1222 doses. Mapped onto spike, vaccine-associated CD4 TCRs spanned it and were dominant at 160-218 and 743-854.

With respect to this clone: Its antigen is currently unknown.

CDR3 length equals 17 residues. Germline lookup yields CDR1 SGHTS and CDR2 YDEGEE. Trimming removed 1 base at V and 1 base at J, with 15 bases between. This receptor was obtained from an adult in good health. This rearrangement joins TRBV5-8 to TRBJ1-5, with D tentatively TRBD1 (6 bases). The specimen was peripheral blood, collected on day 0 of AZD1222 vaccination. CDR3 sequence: CASSLSPTGLSNQPQHF. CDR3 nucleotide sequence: TGTGCCAGCAGCTTGTCCCCAACAGGGCTCAGCAATCAGCCCCAGCATTTT.